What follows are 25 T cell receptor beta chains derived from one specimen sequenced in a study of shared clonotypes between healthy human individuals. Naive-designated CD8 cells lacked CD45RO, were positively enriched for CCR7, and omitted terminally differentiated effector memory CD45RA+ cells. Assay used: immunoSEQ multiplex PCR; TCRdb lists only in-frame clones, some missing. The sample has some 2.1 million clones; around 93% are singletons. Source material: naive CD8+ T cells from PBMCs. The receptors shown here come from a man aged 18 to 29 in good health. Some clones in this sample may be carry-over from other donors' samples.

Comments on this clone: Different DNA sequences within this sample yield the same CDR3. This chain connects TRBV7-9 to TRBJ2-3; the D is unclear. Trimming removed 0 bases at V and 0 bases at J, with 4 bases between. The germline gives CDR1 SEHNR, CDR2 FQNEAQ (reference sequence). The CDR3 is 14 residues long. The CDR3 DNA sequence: TGTGCCAGCAGCTTAGCGGTTAGCACAGATACGCAGTATTTT. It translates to CASSLAVSTDTQYF.

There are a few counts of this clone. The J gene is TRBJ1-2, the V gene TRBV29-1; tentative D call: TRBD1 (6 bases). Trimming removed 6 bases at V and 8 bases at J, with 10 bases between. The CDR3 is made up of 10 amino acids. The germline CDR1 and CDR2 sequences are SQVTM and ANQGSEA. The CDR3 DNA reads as TGCAGCGTCTCTACAGGGGGCTACACCTTC. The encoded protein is CSVSTGGYTF.

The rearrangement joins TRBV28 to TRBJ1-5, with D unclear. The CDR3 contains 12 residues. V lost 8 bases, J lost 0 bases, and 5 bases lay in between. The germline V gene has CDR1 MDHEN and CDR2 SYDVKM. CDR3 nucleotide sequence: TGTGCCAGCGGGGATAGCAATCAGCCCCAGCATTTT. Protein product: CASGDSNQPQHF. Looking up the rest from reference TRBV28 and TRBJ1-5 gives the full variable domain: DVKVTQSSRYLVKRTGEKVFLECVQDMDHENMFWYRQDPGLGLRLIYFSYDVKMKEKGDIPEGYSVSREKKERFSLILESASTNQTSMYLCASGDSNQPQHFGDGTRLSIL.

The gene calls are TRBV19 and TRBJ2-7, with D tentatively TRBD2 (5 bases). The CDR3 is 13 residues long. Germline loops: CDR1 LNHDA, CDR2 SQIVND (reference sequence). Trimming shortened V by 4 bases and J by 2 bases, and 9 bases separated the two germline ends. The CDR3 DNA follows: TGTGCCAGTAGTAAGAGCGGTCCCTACGAGCAGTACTTC. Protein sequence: CASSKSGPYEQYF.

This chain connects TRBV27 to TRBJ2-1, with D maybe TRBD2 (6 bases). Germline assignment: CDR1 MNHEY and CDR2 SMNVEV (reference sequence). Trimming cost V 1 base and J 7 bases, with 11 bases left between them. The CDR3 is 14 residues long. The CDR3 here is CASSLYGSGNEQFF. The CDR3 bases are TGTGCCAGCAGTTTATACGGGAGTGGTAATGAGCAGTTCTTC.

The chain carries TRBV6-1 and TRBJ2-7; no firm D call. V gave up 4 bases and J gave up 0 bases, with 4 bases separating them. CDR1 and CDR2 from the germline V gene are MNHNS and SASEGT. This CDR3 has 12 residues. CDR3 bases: TGTGCCAGCAGTGTTAGCTCCTACGAGCAGTACTTC. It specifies CASSVSSYEQYF.

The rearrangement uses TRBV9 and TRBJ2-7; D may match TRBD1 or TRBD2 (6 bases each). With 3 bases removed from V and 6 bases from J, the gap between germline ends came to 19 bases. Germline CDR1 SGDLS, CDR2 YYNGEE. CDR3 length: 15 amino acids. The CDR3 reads CASSAGGGMYVEQYF. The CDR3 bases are TGTGCCAGCAGCGCCGGAGGGGGGATGTATGTCGAGCAGTACTTC. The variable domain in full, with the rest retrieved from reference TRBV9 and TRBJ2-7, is DSGVTQTPKHLITATGQRVTLRCSPRSGDLSVYWYQQSLDQGLQFLIQYYNGEERAKGNILERFSAQQFPDLHSELNLSSLELGDSALYFCASSAGGGMYVEQYFGPGTRLTVT.

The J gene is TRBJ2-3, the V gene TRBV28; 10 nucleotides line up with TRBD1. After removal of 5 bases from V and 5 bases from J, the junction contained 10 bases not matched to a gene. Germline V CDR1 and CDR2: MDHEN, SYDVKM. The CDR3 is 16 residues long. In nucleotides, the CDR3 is TGTGCCAGCAGTCCAACCGGGACAGGGGAGGGAGATACGCAGTATTTT. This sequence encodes CASSPTGTGEGDTQYF.

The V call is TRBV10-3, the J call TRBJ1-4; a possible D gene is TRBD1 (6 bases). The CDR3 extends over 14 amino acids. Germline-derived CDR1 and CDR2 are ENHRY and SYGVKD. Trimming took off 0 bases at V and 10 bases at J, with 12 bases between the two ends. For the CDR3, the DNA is TGTGCCATCAGTGAGTCCAAAGAAGGGGGAAAACTGTTTTTT. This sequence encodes CAISESKEGGKLFF.

The CDR3 DNA reads as TGTGCCAGTACCCAATCTCCCGGGCCCCTGCGCGATACGCAGTATTTT. Residues: CASTQSPGPLRDTQYF. V is TRBV19 and J is TRBJ2-3; D gene uncertain. The V and J ends lost 7 bases and 6 bases respectively, with 23 bases between them. The germline V gene has CDR1 LNHDA and CDR2 SQIVND (reference sequence). This CDR3 comprises 16 residues.

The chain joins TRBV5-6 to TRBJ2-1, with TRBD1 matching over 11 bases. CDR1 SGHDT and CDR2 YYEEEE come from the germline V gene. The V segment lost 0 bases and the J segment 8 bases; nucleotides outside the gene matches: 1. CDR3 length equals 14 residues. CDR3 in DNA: TGTGCCAGCAGCTTGGGGACAGGGGGCTATGAGCAGTTCTTC. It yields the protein CASSLGTGGYEQFF. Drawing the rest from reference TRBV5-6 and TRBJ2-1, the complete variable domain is DAGVTQSPTHLIKTRGQQVTLRCSPKSGHDTVSWYQQALGQGPQFIFQYYEEEERQRGNFPDRFSGHQFPNYSSELNVNALLLGDSALYLCASSLGTGGYEQFFGPGTRLTVL.

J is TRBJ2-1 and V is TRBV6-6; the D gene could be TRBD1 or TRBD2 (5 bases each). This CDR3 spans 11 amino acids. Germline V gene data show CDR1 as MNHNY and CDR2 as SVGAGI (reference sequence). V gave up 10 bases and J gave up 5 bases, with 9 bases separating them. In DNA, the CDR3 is TGTGCCACTGGGACCGACAATGAGCAGTTCTTC. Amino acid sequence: CATGTDNEQFF.

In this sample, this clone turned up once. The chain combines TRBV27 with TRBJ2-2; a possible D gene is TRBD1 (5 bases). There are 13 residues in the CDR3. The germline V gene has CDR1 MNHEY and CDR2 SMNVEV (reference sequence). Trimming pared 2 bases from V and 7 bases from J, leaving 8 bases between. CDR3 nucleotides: TGTGCCAGCAGTTTAGCAGGGTACGGGGAGCTGTTTTTT. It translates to CASSLAGYGELFF.

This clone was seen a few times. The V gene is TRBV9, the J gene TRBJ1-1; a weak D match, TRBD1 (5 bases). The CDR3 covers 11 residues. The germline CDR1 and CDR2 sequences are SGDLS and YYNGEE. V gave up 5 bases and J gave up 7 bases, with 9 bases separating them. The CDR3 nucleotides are TGTGCCAGCAGTCAGGGTAATGAAGCTTTCTTT. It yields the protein CASSQGNEAFF.

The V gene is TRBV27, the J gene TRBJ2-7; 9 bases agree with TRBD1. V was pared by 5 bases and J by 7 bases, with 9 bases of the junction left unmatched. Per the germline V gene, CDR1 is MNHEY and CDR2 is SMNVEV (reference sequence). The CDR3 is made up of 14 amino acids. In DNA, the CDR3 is TGTGCCAGCAGTCCGGGACAGGGTGTTGTAGAGCAGTACTTC. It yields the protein CASSPGQGVVEQYF.

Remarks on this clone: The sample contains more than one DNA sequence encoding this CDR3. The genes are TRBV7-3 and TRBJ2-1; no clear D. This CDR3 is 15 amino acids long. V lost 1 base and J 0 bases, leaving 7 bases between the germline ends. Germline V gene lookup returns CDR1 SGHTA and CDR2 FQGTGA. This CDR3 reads CASSLSRSSYNEQFF. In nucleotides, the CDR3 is TGTGCCAGCAGCTTAAGTCGAAGCTCCTACAATGAGCAGTTCTTC.

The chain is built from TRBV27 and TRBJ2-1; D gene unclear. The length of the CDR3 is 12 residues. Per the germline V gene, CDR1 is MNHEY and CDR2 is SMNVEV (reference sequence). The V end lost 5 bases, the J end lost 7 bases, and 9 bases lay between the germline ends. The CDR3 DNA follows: TGTGCCAGCAGTGCCCCTGGGAATGAGCAGTTCTTC. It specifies CASSAPGNEQFF.

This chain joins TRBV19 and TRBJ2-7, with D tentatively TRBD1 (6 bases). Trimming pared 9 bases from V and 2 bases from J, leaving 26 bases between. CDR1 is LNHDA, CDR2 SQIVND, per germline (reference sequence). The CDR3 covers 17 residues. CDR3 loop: CARKTGHSKVGAYEQYF. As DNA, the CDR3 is TGTGCCAGGAAGACAGGACATTCAAAGGTCGGAGCCTACGAGCAGTACTTC.

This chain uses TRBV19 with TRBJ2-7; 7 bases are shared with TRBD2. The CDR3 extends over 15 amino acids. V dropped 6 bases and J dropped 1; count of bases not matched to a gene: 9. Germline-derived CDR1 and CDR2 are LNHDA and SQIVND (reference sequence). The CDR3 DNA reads TGTGCCAGTAGCCCCGGGGCGGGAGCGTCCTACGAGCAGTACTTC. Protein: CASSPGAGASYEQYF.

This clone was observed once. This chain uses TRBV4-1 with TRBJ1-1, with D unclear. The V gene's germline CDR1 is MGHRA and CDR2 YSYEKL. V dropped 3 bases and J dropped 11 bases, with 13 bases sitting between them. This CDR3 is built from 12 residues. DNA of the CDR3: TGCGCCAGCAGCCACCCAAGGGAAGAGGCTTTCTTT. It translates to CASSHPREEAFF.

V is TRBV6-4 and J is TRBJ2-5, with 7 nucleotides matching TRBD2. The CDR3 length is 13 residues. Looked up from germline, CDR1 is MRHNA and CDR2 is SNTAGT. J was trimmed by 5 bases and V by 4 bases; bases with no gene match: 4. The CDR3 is CASSVGGRETQYF. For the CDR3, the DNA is TGTGCCAGCAGTGTGGGGGGGAGGGAGACCCAGTACTTC.

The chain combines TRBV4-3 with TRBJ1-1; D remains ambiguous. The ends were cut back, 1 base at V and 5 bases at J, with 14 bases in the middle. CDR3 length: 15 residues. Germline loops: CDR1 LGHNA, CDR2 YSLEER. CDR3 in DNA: TGCGCCAGCAGCCAAGTGTACGGCGGTGAGACTGAAGCTTTCTTT. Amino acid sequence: CASSQVYGGETEAFF.

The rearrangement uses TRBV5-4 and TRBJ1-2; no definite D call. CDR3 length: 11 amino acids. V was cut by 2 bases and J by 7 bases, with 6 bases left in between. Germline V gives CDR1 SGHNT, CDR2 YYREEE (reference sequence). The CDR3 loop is CASSFGLGYTF. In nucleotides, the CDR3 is TGTGCCAGCAGCTTTGGACTTGGCTACACCTTC. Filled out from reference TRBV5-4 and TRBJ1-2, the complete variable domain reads ETGVTQSPTHLIKTRGQQVTLRCSSQSGHNTVSWYQQALGQGPQFIFQYYREEENGRGNFPPRFSGLQFPNYSSELNVNALELDDSALYLCASSFGLGYTFGSGTRLTVV.

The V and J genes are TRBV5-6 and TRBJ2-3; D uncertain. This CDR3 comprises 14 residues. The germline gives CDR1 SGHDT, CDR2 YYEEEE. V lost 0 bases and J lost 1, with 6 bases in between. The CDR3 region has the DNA TGTGCCAGCAGCTTGGCGAGTGGCACAGATACGCAGTATTTT. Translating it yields CASSLASGTDTQYF. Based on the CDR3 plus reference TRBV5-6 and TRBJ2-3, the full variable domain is DAGVTQSPTHLIKTRGQQVTLRCSPKSGHDTVSWYQQALGQGPQFIFQYYEEEERQRGNFPDRFSGHQFPNYSSELNVNALLLGDSALYLCASSLASGTDTQYFGPGTRLTVL.

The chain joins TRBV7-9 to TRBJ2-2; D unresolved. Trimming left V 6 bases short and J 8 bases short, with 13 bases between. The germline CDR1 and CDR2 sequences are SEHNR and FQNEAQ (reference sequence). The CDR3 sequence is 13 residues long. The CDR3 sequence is CASSQWGSGELFF. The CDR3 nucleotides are TGTGCCAGCAGTCAATGGGGAAGTGGGGAGCTGTTTTTT.